These T cell receptor beta chains were read from a single sample in a study of blood T cell repertoires in COVID-19. Produced via immunoSEQ multiplex PCR; TCRdb's table is partial and in-frame only. Seen here are 150,000 to 250,000 clones, around 79% observed once, and the top ten hold over 5%. What was sequenced was peripheral blood. These receptors all stem from a woman in her 40s with COVID-19, enrolled during active disease. CDR3s include the opening cysteine and the closing phenylalanine or tryptophan. Fields, in order: CDR3 length, V gene, CDR3 protein.

len: 15
v_gene: TRBV7-6
CDR3aa: CASSLTAKQGYEQYF

len: 15
v_gene: TRBV6-5
CDR3aa: CASSYSGQGKSEQFF

len: 16
v_gene: TRBV3-1/TRBV3-2
CDR3aa: CASSRELTGKESPLHF

len: 13
v_gene: TRBV5-4
CDR3aa: CASLARAGQGEDF

len: 14
v_gene: TRBV7-3
CDR3aa: CASSPGQGAPGYTF

len: 15
v_gene: TRBV30
CDR3aa: CAWSTEYRGRDEAFF

len: 17
v_gene: TRBV29-1
CDR3aa: CSVPGTSGLGSYNEQFF

len: 15
v_gene: TRBV5-1
CDR3aa: CASSFLTDAAGELFF

len: 17
v_gene: TRBV19
CDR3aa: CASSISGRTSFPYEQYF

len: 15
v_gene: TRBV19
CDR3aa: CASNRASGKYNEQFF

len: 15
v_gene: TRBV28
CDR3aa: CASRTQGFSGNTIYF

len: 15
v_gene: TRBV19
CDR3aa: CASSRDGRRTGELFF

len: 16
v_gene: TRBV5-1
CDR3aa: CASSLTGTSGYNEQFF

len: 15
v_gene: TRBV21-1
CDR3aa: CASPLGQGAEDTQYF

len: 19
v_gene: TRBV6-1
CDR3aa: CASSEVYVTVIYSNQPQHF

len: 16
v_gene: TRBV11-3
CDR3aa: CASSLGGANSGNTIYF

len: 18
v_gene: TRBV18
CDR3aa: CASSPEGRGMGVTGELFF

len: 16
v_gene: TRBV19
CDR3aa: CASKGWASGLQETQYF

len: 14
v_gene: TRBV5-1
CDR3aa: CASSGGTGGIEQFF

len: 12
v_gene: TRBV11-1
CDR3aa: CASSPGQGPQYF

len: 17
v_gene: TRBV7-3
CDR3aa: CASSLKWASGGNQPQHF

len: 18
v_gene: TRBV11-2
CDR3aa: CASSLGPSGSSGGETQYF

len: 18
v_gene: TRBV19
CDR3aa: CASTLIEKGGRSGNTIYF

len: 14
v_gene: TRBV25-1
CDR3aa: CASSSHLLNEKLFF

len: 18
v_gene: TRBV6-1
CDR3aa: CASSDPNPDRLSNSPLHF

len: 15
v_gene: TRBV11-3
CDR3aa: CASSLDQRETGELFF

len: 17
v_gene: TRBV3-1/TRBV3-2
CDR3aa: CASSHLLAGGRVTEQYF

len: 15
v_gene: TRBV6-6
CDR3aa: CASAISDRLHLGYTF

len: 15
v_gene: TRBV5-1
CDR3aa: CASSSNHPGRDEQYF

len: 14
v_gene: TRBV6-1
CDR3aa: CASSDQGAADTQYF

len: 15
v_gene: TRBV5-6
CDR3aa: CASSLLGTENTEAFF

len: 16
v_gene: TRBV6-6
CDR3aa: CASRLWTGDSNQPQHF

len: 17
v_gene: TRBV10-1
CDR3aa: CASKKPGLAGAYNEQFF

len: 14
v_gene: TRBV6-2/TRBV6-3
CDR3aa: CASSFDRDDYGYTF

len: 12
v_gene: TRBV3-1/TRBV3-2
CDR3aa: CASSQIADTQYF

len: 12
v_gene: TRBV19
CDR3aa: CASASGSYEQYF

len: 14
v_gene: TRBV6-5
CDR3aa: CASDRASGNSPLHF

len: 14
v_gene: TRBV10-3
CDR3aa: CAISPTGRNQPQHF

len: 15
v_gene: TRBV5-4
CDR3aa: CASSHRGSLTGELFF